This T cell receptor beta chain was captured by sequencing in a study of cytomegalovirus exposure and HLA in healthy donors. Here immunoSEQ multiplex PCR was the method, and the copy in TCRdb shows in-frame clones only, minus some. Of 150,000 or so clones listed, 89% are singletons. The V gene's germline CDR1 is SQVTM and CDR2 ANQGSEA. There are 12 residues in the CDR3. V was shortened by 4 bases and J by 0 bases, with 7 bases between the two germline ends. The chain carries TRBV29-1 and TRBJ2-7; a weak D match, TRBD2 (5 bases). This TCR derives from a woman between 18 and 29 years old in good health and CMV-seronegative. The sequenced material came from PBMCs. This chain's CDR3 is CSVVGSSYEQYF. DNA for the CDR3: TGCAGCGTTGTGGGGAGCTCCTACGAGCAGTACTTC.